A selection of T cell receptor beta chains follows, all from one sample in a study of control samples from healthy donors and cancer patients. Assay: immunoSEQ multiplex PCR; the TCRdb copy retains only in-frame clones and omits some. Of about 80,000 clones in the sample, roughly 88% were seen once. Sequenced sample: PBMCs. These TCRs come from a man between 60 and 75 years old with head and neck cancer. Each CDR3 is given with its conserved first and last residue. The D gene is left open where the match is weak. Expanded clones are given a class, and other clones once, few, many or no size at all.

>TRBV3-1/TRBV3-2|TRBD2|TRBJ2-1|.
CASSLVGGTLYNEQFF
TGTGCCAGCAGCCTAGTCGGGGGGACCCTCTACAATGAGCAGTTCTTC
>TRBV10-3|.|TRBJ1-1|.
CAIKGVRGTEAFF
TGTGCCATCAAAGGGGTTAGAGGGACTGAAGCTTTCTTT
>TRBV9|TRBD2|TRBJ2-7|.
CASSPQGTSGSSYEQYF
TGTGCCAGCAGCCCTCAGGGGACTAGCGGGAGCTCCTACGAGCAGTACTTC
>TRBV6-5|TRBD1|TRBJ1-1|.
CASGDRGMTEAFF
TGTGCCAGCGGAGACAGGGGCATGACTGAAGCTTTCTTT
>TRBV20-1|.|TRBJ2-7|once
CSARTAYEQYF
TGCAGTGCTAGGACAGCTTACGAGCAGTACTTC
>TRBV9|TRBD1|TRBJ1-1|.
CASSARDRPDAFF
TGTGCCAGCAGCGCAAGGGACAGGCCAGACGCTTTCTTT
>TRBV2|TRBD1|TRBJ1-4|.
CASSLARGAEKLFF
TGTGCCAGCAGTCTCGCCAGGGGGGCTGAAAAACTGTTTTTT
>TRBV28|TRBD1|TRBJ1-3|.
CASSPPGQVYTIYF
TGTGCCAGCAGCCCCCCGGGACAGGTTTACACCATATATTTT
>TRBV7-2|.|TRBJ1-5|.
CASSLGLGYSNQPQHF
TGTGCCAGCAGCTTAGGACTGGGGTATAGCAATCAGCCCCAGCATTTT
>TRBV11-2|.|TRBJ1-1|.
CASSLGVANTEAFF
TGTGCCAGCAGCTTAGGAGTGGCGAACACTGAAGCTTTCTTT
>TRBV18|TRBD2|TRBJ2-3|.
CASDTRGGTDTQYF
TGTGCCAGTGACACTCGGGGGGGCACAGATACGCAGTATTTT
>TRBV5-1|.|TRBJ1-4|.
CASSLAVAGVEKLFF
TGCGCCAGCAGCTTGGCCGTGGCAGGGGTTGAAAAACTGTTTTTT
>TRBV29-1|.|TRBJ2-7|.
CSVQGMFGGEQYF
TGCAGCGTCCAGGGGATGTTTGGGGGCGAGCAGTACTTC
>TRBV5-4|.|TRBJ1-1|.
CASSLQYGRGNTEAFF
TGTGCCAGCAGCTTGCAATACGGCAGAGGGAACACTGAAGCTTTCTTT
>TRBV7-2|.|TRBJ1-2|.
CASSLNRGANYGYTF
TGTGCCAGCAGCTTAAACCGGGGCGCTAACTATGGCTACACCTTC
>TRBV11-2|.|TRBJ1-1|.
CASSPANTEAFF
TGTGCCAGCAGCCCCGCGAACACTGAAGCTTTCTTT
>TRBV11-2|TRBD2|TRBJ2-3|.
CASRRLAGMVVGDTQYF
TGTGCCAGCAGGCGACTAGCGGGAATGGTGGTCGGAGATACGCAGTATTTT
>TRBV18|TRBD1|TRBJ2-1|.
CASSPRGTVYNEQFF
TGTGCCAGCTCACCAAGGGGGACAGTGTACAATGAGCAGTTCTTC
>TRBV19|.|TRBJ2-5|.
CASSIPGEEETQYF
TGTGCCAGTAGTATACCCGGCGAAGAAGAGACCCAGTACTTC
>TRBV27|.|TRBJ2-7|.
CASSLSKTAVYEQYF
TGTGCCAGCAGTTTATCGAAGACGGCAGTCTACGAGCAGTACTTC
>TRBV30|.|TRBJ2-5|.
CAWSVGGPGTQYF
TGTGCCTGGAGTGTTGGGGGTCCGGGGACCCAGTACTTC
>TRBV20-1|.|TRBJ2-7|.
CSASGPGVGQVPYEQYF
TGCAGTGCTAGTGGGCCTGGGGTGGGCCAGGTTCCATACGAGCAGTACTTC
>TRBV5-1|.|TRBJ1-6|.
CASSRLGGMNSPLHF
TGCGCCAGCAGCCGCCTGGGCGGGATGAATTCACCCCTCCACTTT
>TRBV5-1|TRBD2|TRBJ2-1|.
CASSLEPGGDNEQFF
TGCGCCAGCAGCTTAGAGCCGGGAGGGGACAATGAGCAGTTCTTC
>TRBV2|TRBD1|TRBJ1-2|.
CASSEQGQGGYGYTF
TGTGCCAGCAGTGAGCAGGGACAGGGAGGCTATGGCTACACCTTC
>TRBV7-2|.|TRBJ1-2|.
CASSNPGQPYGYTF
TGTGCCAGCAGCAACCCTGGACAGCCGTATGGCTACACCTTC